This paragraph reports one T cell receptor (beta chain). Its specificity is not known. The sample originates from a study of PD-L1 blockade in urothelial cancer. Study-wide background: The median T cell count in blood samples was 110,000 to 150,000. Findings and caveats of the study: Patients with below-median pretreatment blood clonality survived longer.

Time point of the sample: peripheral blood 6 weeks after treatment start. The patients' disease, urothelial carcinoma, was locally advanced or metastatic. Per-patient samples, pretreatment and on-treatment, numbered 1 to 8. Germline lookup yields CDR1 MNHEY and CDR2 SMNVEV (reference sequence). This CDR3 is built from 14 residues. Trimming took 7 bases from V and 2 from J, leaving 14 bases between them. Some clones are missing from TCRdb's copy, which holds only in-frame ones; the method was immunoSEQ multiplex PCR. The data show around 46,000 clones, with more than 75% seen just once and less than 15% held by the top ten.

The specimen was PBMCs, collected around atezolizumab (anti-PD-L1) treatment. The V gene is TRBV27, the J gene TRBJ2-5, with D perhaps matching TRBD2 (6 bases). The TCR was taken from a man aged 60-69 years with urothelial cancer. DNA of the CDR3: TGTGCCAGCAACCCCGGGACTCAACAAGAGACCCAGTACTTC. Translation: CASNPGTQQETQYF.